The 20 T cell receptor beta chains below all came from one sample that was sequenced in a study of CD8 T cells in ankylosing spondylitis. TCRdb reprocessed the 5' RACE reads with MiXCR, giving one entry per CDR3 protein. The sample lists some 87,000 distinct CDR3 sequences, just under 9% seen once, with just over 5% in the top ten. Sample: blood, either unsorted or a sorted T cell fraction (not recorded which). All receptors come from a male donor with ankylosing spondylitis or in good health (not recorded which).

The table lists this clonotype with many counts. The J gene is TRBJ2-7, the V gene TRBV20-1, with D perhaps TRBD1 or TRBD2 (5 bases each). The V and J ends lost 0 bases and 0 bases respectively, with 12 bases between them. CDR3 length: 15 amino acids. CDR1 is DFQATT, CDR2 SNEGSKA, per germline (reference sequence). The CDR3 loop reads CSARDPGPYSYEQYF. The CDR3, as DNA: TGCAGTGCTAGAGACCCGGGGCCCTACTCCTACGAGCAGTACTTC.

This clonotype was observed at least ten times. The chain carries TRBV12-3 or TRBV12-4 and TRBJ2-3; D may match TRBD1 or TRBD2 (7 bases each). V was shortened by 3 bases and J by 4 bases, with 20 bases between the two germline ends. This CDR3 comprises 17 residues. CDR3 sequence reads: CASSFWPQAGTADTQYF. DNA of the CDR3: TGTGCCAGCAGTTTTTGGCCTCAAGCGGGGACAGCAGATACGCAGTATTTT.

V is TRBV20-1 and J is TRBJ2-1; 8 nucleotides match TRBD2. CDR1 and CDR2 from the germline V gene are DFQATT and SNEGSKA (reference sequence). V dropped 6 bases and J dropped 2; count of bases not matched to a gene: 18. The length of the CDR3 is 18 residues. The CDR3 region is CSAPSWLAGGQPYNEQFF. The CDR3 DNA sequence: TGCAGTGCCCCTTCCTGGCTGGCGGGGGGCCAGCCCTACAATGAGCAGTTCTTC.

This chain joins TRBV6-2 or TRBV6-3 and TRBJ2-2; TRBD2 matches at 7 bases. After removal of 6 bases from V and 6 bases from J, the junction contained 4 bases not matched to a gene. This CDR3 comprises 13 residues. Germline CDR1 MNHEY, CDR2 SVGEGT. CDR3 bases: TGTGCCAGCAGCGAGACTAGCTCCGGGGAGCTGTTTTTT. Protein product: CASSETSSGELFF.

This clonotype has a count of ten or more. The rearrangement joins TRBV12-3 or TRBV12-4 to TRBJ1-2; D remains ambiguous. The V end was cut by 4 bases, the J end by 6 bases, with 12 bases between. The CDR3 extends over 13 amino acids. The CDR3 here is CASSSRERNGYTF. As DNA, the CDR3 is TGTGCCAGCAGTTCCCGGGAGAGAAATGGCTACACCTTC.

At least ten counts were recorded for this clonotype. The V gene is TRBV20-1, the J gene TRBJ1-2, with a possible D match to TRBD1 (5 bases). The CDR3 totals 15 residues. Trimming took off 2 bases at V and 4 bases at J, with 17 bases between the two ends. The germline V gene encodes CDR1 DFQATT and CDR2 SNEGSKA (reference sequence). CDR3 in amino acids: CSARSLAGTAYGYTF. The CDR3 bases are TGCAGTGCTAGATCTTTGGCAGGGACGGCCTATGGCTACACCTTC.

In this sample, this clonotype turned up many times. This rearrangement joins TRBV5-1 to TRBJ2-3; 7 bases align to TRBD2. The CDR3 consists of 15 residues. Germline loops: CDR1 SGHRS, CDR2 YFSETQ. Losses at the gene ends were 0 bases for V and 2 bases for J; bases not matched to a gene: 3. DNA for the CDR3: TGCGCCAGCAGCTTGGGGGGGACTAACACAGATACGCAGTATTTT. It is translated as CASSLGGTNTDTQYF.

This clonotype appeared many times. One junction end disagrees with the germline gene, perhaps due to a read error. The chain carries TRBV7-7 and TRBJ2-5; TRBD2 agrees at 10 bases. This CDR3 spans 15 amino acids. In germline, CDR1 is SSHAT, CDR2 FNYEAQ (reference sequence). The CDR3 DNA reads as TGTGCTAGCAGCTCCTCGGCCAGCGGGGGGGCGGCCCAGTACTTC. Residues: CASSSSASGGAAQYF.

This clonotype has a count of ten or more. The chain recombines TRBV5-1 with TRBJ2-3, with TRBD2 matching 15 bases. V dropped 4 bases and J dropped 10; count of bases not matched to a gene: 10. Germline lookup yields CDR1 SGHRS and CDR2 YFSETQ. This CDR3 spans 16 amino acids. The CDR3 sequence: CASSPGLAGGPSAQYF. The CDR3 region has the DNA TGCGCCAGCAGCCCCGGACTAGCGGGGGGGCCCTCTGCGCAGTATTTT.

On this clonotype itself: This may be a read error, as it is one base from a much larger clone. V gene TRBV7-9 combines with J gene TRBJ1-2; D gene uncertain. The CDR3 loop spans 11 amino acids. CDR1 and CDR2 from the germline V gene are SEHNR and FQNEAQ (reference sequence). The CDR3 reads CANSLAGHYTF. The DNA for the CDR3 is TGTGCCAACAGCTTAGCCGGGCATTACACCTTC.

This clonotype was found many times. CDR3 sequence reads: CSAPPRGLENIQYF. CDR3 bases: TGCAGTGCTCCGCCTCGGGGGTTAGAAAACATTCAGTACTTC. The genes are TRBV20-1 and TRBJ2-4, with D possibly TRBD2 on 6 matching bases. V was trimmed by 5 bases and J by 5 bases, leaving 16 bases between them. Germline V gene lookup returns CDR1 DFQATT and CDR2 SNEGSKA (reference sequence). This CDR3 comprises 14 residues.

This clonotype came up a few times. Germline is not matched at one junction end, which may reflect a read error. The chain recombines TRBV27 with TRBJ2-7; tentatively, D is TRBD1 (6 bases). Germline V CDR1 and CDR2: MNHEY, SMNVEV (reference sequence). The CDR3 loop spans 15 amino acids. The CDR3 DNA reads TGTGTCAGCAGCGAAGGGACATCGGCGCCCTACGAGCAGTACTTC. It encodes CVSSEGTSAPYEQYF.

This clonotype was counted many times. V gene TRBV7-8 combines with J gene TRBJ1-5, with D tentatively TRBD1 (6 bases). From germline, CDR1 is SGHVS and CDR2 FQNEAQ. Trimming shortened V by 2 bases and J by 1 base, and 15 bases separated the two germline ends. CDR3 length: 17 amino acids. Here the CDR3 reads CASSLRQGRGSNQPQHF. The CDR3 DNA reads as TGTGCCAGCAGCTTAAGGCAGGGGAGGGGAAGCAATCAGCCCCAGCATTTT.

In its sample, this clonotype was seen a few times. The J gene is TRBJ2-5, the V gene TRBV7-2; D possibly corresponds to TRBD1 (5 bases). From germline, CDR1 is SGHTA and CDR2 FQGNSA. V lost 1 base and J 1 base, leaving 7 bases between the germline ends. The CDR3 has 14 amino acids. In DNA form, the CDR3 reads TGTGCCAGCAGCTTAGATCAGGGCCAAGAGACCCAGTACTTC. Translation gives CASSLDQGQETQYF.

This clonotype was picked up many times. The chain links TRBV3-1 to TRBJ2-3, with 13 bases aligning to TRBD2. From germline, CDR1 is LGHDT and CDR2 YNNKEL (reference sequence). This CDR3 contains 18 residues. J was trimmed by 3 bases and V by 4 bases; bases with no gene match: 10. The CDR3 DNA reads TGTGCCAGCAGCCCCAGACTAGCGGGGGGCTTTAGTACAGATACGCAGTATTTT. It encodes CASSPRLAGGFSTDTQYF.

This clonotype came up many times. This rearrangement joins TRBV15 to TRBJ1-6; D is unresolved. Germline CDR1 reads LNHNV; CDR2 reads YYDKDF (reference sequence). Trimming cost V 3 bases and J 14 bases, with 11 bases left between them. CDR3 size: 12 residues. CDR3 protein: CATSSPTSTLHF. As DNA, the CDR3 is TGTGCCACCAGCAGTCCTACTTCCACCCTCCACTTT.

This clonotype was counted many times. The rearrangement links TRBV2 to TRBJ2-3; 10 nucleotides align to TRBD2. The CDR3 has 14 residues. The junction had 8 bases not matched to a gene; V was cut back by 9 bases and J by 5 bases. Germline-derived CDR1 and CDR2 are SNHLY and FYNNEI. DNA for the CDR3: TGTGCCAGACAAACCGGGACTAGCGAAGATACGCAGTATTTT. Its protein is CARQTGTSEDTQYF.

The sample holds many counts of this clonotype. At one end, the junction sequence differs from germline, possibly due to a read error. The rearrangement links TRBV20-1 to TRBJ2-2; the D gene is possibly TRBD2 (6 bases). The V gene's germline CDR1 is DFQATT and CDR2 SNEGSKA (reference sequence). CDR3 length: 14 amino acids. DNA for the CDR3: TGCAGTTCTAGAAGGGAGGCGGGCACCGGGGAGCTGTTTTTT. This encodes CSSRREAGTGELFF.

Regarding this clonotype: One end of the junction varies from germline; a read error may be responsible. The chain recombines TRBV3-1 with TRBJ2-1; D perhaps matches TRBD1 (5 bases). This CDR3 has 17 amino acids. Germline-derived CDR1 and CDR2 are LGHDT and YNNKEL (reference sequence). In DNA, the CDR3 is TGTGCCACCAGCCAGCCCTTGGGGCCCGGCGGTTTGGATGAGCAGTTCTTC. Translated: CATSQPLGPGGLDEQFF.

This clonotype came up many times. The rearrangement joins TRBV7-3 to TRBJ2-1; 12 bases line up with TRBD1. Germline V gene sequence: CDR1 SGHTA, CDR2 FQGTGA. CDR3 size: 18 residues. The ends lost 3 bases at V and 7 bases at J; junction bases unmatched: 13. CDR3 DNA sequence: TGTGCCAGCAGCTTGAACCCTCCGGGACAGGGGGCTCGGAATGAGCAGTTCTTC. Amino acid sequence: CASSLNPPGQGARNEQFF.